Sequencing of this TCR beta chain was carried out in a study of blood T cell repertoires in COVID-19. The overall study: T cells, B-cell-depleted T cells, or PBMCs provided the cDNA or gDNA that served as material.

This table comes from immunoSEQ multiplex PCR, and its TCRdb copy is limited to in-frame clones, with some not included. This table has about 130,000 clones, 88% appearing once. CDR1 and CDR2 from the germline V gene are SNHLY and FYNNEI. V was clipped by 6 bases and J by 6 bases, with 9 bases between them. This CDR3 has 12 amino acids. This clone was seen a single time. Sample: peripheral blood. This chain links TRBV2 with TRBJ2-1; D is possibly TRBD2 (6 bases). This clonotype originated in a man between 45 and 60 years old with acute or convalescent COVID-19. CDR3 coding DNA: TGTGCCAGCAGGCGGGACTCCAATGAGCAGTTCTTC. Translation: CASRRDSNEQFF.